One TCR beta chain is described in this entry. This clone appeared a single time. Which antigen it targets is not known. Base qualities were left out, and no much larger clone turns up one base away. This sample stems from a study of shared clonotypes between healthy human individuals (dated by TCRdb to 2020 to 2021). Notes on the research overall: Two women and a few men aged 18 to 49 years were included in the cohort. The study deeply sequenced blood TCR repertoires of about 5 healthy adults to estimate repertoire size and the extent of clonotype sharing between individuals. Between about 0.9 and 9 billion PBMCs per donor were obtained by leukapheresis. Different laboratories and diverse techniques were used to prepare libraries and sequence TCR repertoires, to increase sequencing depth and limit assay-specific biases. For each donor, three plates each were used for CD4 naive and CD4 memory, two plates were used for CD8 naive, and one plate was used for CD8 memory.

Trimming takes 0 bases from V and 1 base from J, and the germline ends sit 16 bases apart. The germline V gene supplies CDR1 SGHVS and CDR2 FNYEAQ. The CDR3 covers 17 residues, taking in both the cysteine and the phenylalanine. Of all the DNA, just the CDR3 is kept, 51 bases in frame from base 1. CD8 naive samples consisted of CD45RO-negative cells that were positively selected for CCR7, yielding a CD45RA+CCR7+ population without TemRA cells. Healthy HIV-negative adults with no recently reported acute infections or vaccinations were included as donors. Only Caucasian adults living in Nashville, Tennessee, USA were represented among the donors. After blood collection by leukapheresis, PBMCs were isolated using Ficoll-Histopaque density gradient centrifugation and then cryopreserved in the vapor phase of liquid nitrogen. Analytical flow cytometry was used to check the purity and quantity of each magnetically sorted T cell population. Each sorted fraction had its genomic DNA isolated and then quantified by UV absorbance on a Nanodrop 2000c.

Using the deep immunoSEQ assay, TCR CDR3 regions were amplified from genomic DNA by multiplex PCR. Extracted genomic DNA from each cell subset was distributed evenly across all wells of several immunoSEQ 96-well plates, and each plate was treated as a replicate. Each replicate PCR for sorted subsets received 200 ng genomic DNA, equal to about 30,000 T cell genomes. Purified libraries were quantified with a Qubit 3.0 fluorometer, sized on a Bioanalyzer 2100, and re-quantified with the KAPA Library Quantification kit. Each immunoSEQ 96-well plate was sequenced on its own single-read 150-cycle Illumina NextSeq 550 flow cell. In the original analysis: The immunoSEQ output contained only junctional sequences without quality scores, so filtering could not match that applied to full-length reads. To assign V/J genes and CDR3, sequences were annotated against IMGT germline references using PyIR, a Python wrapper for IgBLAST v1.9. Reads were filtered out if the reads had weak V/J assignments (E-value above 1e-6), no CDR3, stop codons, out-of-frame junctions, or ambiguous translated residues. V3J clonotypes were defined by identical inferred V gene, J gene, and CDR3 amino acid sequence. Percentage overlap between repertoires was calculated by dividing the number of shared unique clonotypes by the size of the smaller repertoire. Repertoire richness was assessed with RTK rarefaction, the Chao1 estimator, and Recon v2.1 estimates of unobserved clonotypes. For all TCRbeta clonotypes obtained by the gDNA method from a handful of donors, generation probabilities were computed with OLGA. TCRdb provides this immuneACCESS table in a form limited to in-frame rearrangements. Some clones are lacking; in checked studies, under half of them reflect an unresolved V gene, and why the rest are absent is not known. V and J calls plus clone size are reproduced from that table; the DNA served to infer D and trimming. A total of about 2.1 million clones appear in this sample, about 94% of them only once. The top ten constitute more than 1.5% of the sample.

General conclusions and limits of the study: Pairwise subsampling indicated that sequencing depth was expected to affect the degree of clonotype sharing among donors. The genetic and exposure-history diversity represented was limited by the small number of donors. Rarefaction of sorted-subset datasets indicated incomplete sequencing despite the large sequencing depth. Across several donors, approximately 5% of naive CD4, 3% to 3.5% of naive CD8, roughly 2.2% of memory CD4, and around 0.4% of memory CD8 clonotypes were shared. Estimated clonotype richness was generally larger for naive than for memory subsets. Compared with non-shared clonotypes, clonotypes shared by all four sorted-subset donors had higher generation probabilities. Only blood was sampled, and tissue TCR repertoires likely differ from those in blood.

The sequence derives from a man between 18 and 29 years old in good health. Some clones in this sample may be carry-over from other donors' samples. The sequenced material came from naive CD8+ T cells from PBMCs. This specimen's cell subset or site label, interpreted: CD45RA+CCR7+. The V and J genes are TRBV7-6 and TRBJ2-7, with a tentative D gene TRBD2 over 6 matching bases. The CDR3 sequence is CASSLAAGPTLSYEQYF. In nucleotides, the sequence is TGTGCCAGCAGCTTAGCGGCGGGACCTACTTTATCCTACGAGCAGTACTTC.